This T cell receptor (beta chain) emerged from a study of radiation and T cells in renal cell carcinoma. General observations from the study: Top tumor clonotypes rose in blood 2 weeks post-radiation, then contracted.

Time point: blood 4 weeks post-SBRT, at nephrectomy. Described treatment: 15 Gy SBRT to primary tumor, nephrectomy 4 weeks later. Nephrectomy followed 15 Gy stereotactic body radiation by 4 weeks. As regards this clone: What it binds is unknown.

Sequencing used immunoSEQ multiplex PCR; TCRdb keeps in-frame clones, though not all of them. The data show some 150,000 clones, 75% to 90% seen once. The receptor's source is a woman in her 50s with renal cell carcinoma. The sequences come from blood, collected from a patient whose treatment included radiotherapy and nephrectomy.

The DNA of the CDR3 is TGTGCCAGCAGTTTCCATGGGCACGACGAGCAGTACTTC. Protein sequence: CASSFHGHDEQYF. V and J are TRBV27 and TRBJ2-7; no clear D gene. Trimming shortened V by 3 bases and J by 5 bases, and 11 bases separated the two germline ends. The CDR3 sequence is 13 residues long. Germline values: CDR1 MNHEY, CDR2 SMNVEV (reference sequence).